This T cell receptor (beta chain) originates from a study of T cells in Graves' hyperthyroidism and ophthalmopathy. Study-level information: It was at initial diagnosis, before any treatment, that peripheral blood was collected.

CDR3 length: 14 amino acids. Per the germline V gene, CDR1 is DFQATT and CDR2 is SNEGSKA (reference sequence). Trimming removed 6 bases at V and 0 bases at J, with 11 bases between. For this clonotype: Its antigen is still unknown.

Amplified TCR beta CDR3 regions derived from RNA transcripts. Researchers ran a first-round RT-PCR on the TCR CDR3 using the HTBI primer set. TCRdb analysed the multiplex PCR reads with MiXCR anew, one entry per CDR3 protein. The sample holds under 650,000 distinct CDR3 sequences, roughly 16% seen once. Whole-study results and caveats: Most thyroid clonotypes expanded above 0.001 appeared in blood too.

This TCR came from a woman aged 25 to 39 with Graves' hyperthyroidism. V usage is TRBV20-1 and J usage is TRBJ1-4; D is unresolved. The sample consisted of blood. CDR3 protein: CSAVGGTTNEKLFF. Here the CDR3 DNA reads TGCAGTGCCGTCGGAGGGACAACTAATGAAAAACTGTTTTTT.